This is a list of T cell receptor beta chains from one sample in a study of cytomegalovirus exposure and HLA in healthy donors. Data came from immunoSEQ multiplex PCR; TCRdb stores just in-frame clones and leaves some out. The sample includes approximately 240,000 clones, around nine tenths seen only once; the top ten take 1% to 1.2%. Sequenced: PBMCs. All receptors derive from a woman aged 18-30 years in good health and CMV-seronegative. Both conserved end residues are part of each CDR3. D genes are given only for firm matches. Size is omitted from some rows. Given values are once, few, many or a class for expanded clones.

size	V	length	D	J	DNA	CDR3
.	TRBV7-2	15	TRBD2	TRBJ2-5	TGTGCCAGCAGCCAGGCATCACCGGGGGGAGAGACCCAGTACTTC	CASSQASPGGETQYF
.	TRBV4-1	15	.	TRBJ2-7	TGCGCCAGCAGCCTCGGGACTCCCCTTATCTACGAGCAGTACTTC	CASSLGTPLIYEQYF
.	TRBV2	12	.	TRBJ2-1	TGTGCCAGCAGCGTCGGTGGGAGAGAGCAGTTCTTC	CASSVGGREQFF
.	TRBV27	14	TRBD2	TRBJ2-7	TGTGCCAGCAGTCCCGGGACTAGCGGCTACGAGCAGTACTTC	CASSPGTSGYEQYF
.	TRBV28	15	TRBD1	TRBJ1-5	TGTGCCAGCAGTTTGTGGACAGGAATAAATCAGCCCCAGCATTTT	CASSLWTGINQPQHF
.	TRBV27	15	.	TRBJ2-1	TGTGCCAGCAGTCCGACACCCTTAACTTACAATGAGCAGTTCTTC	CASSPTPLTYNEQFF
.	TRBV7-9	14	.	TRBJ2-7	TGTGCCAGCAGCCCGAGGGGGACCGCCTACGAGCAGTACTTC	CASSPRGTAYEQYF
.	TRBV15	13	.	TRBJ1-2	TGTGCCACCAGCAGAGATCGGGTTGGTGGCTACACCTTC	CATSRDRVGGYTF
.	TRBV28	14	.	TRBJ1-6	TGTGCCAGCAGTTCACCGACTGGCGCTAGACCCCTCCACTTT	CASSSPTGARPLHF
.	TRBV30	17	TRBD2	TRBJ2-7	TGTGCCTGGAGTGTAAATCCCGGACTAGCGGGAACCTACGAGCAGTACTTC	CAWSVNPGLAGTYEQYF
.	TRBV6-1	15	.	TRBJ1-2	TGTGCCAGCAGCGGCGACAGATCCCATTACTATGGCTACACCTTC	CASSGDRSHYYGYTF
.	TRBV27	14	TRBD1	TRBJ2-5	TGTGCCAGCAGGGGACAGGGGGCACAAGAGACCCAGTACTTC	CASRGQGAQETQYF
.	TRBV25-1	16	TRBD2	TRBJ2-7	TGTGCCAGCAGTGAACGGACTAGCGGGGGGGCCTACGAGCAGTACTTC	CASSERTSGGAYEQYF
.	TRBV13	12	TRBD1	TRBJ2-7	TGTGCCAGCAGCAGGACAGGATTTGAGCAGTACTTC	CASSRTGFEQYF
.	TRBV10-1	14	.	TRBJ1-1	TGCGCCAGCAGTGAGTGGGTCTCGGGCACTGAAGCTTTCTTT	CASSEWVSGTEAFF
.	TRBV7-9	15	.	TRBJ1-2	TGTGCCAGCAGCTTACCCACCATTCAGATGGATGGCTACACCTTC	CASSLPTIQMDGYTF
.	TRBV15	17	TRBD1	TRBJ2-6	TGTGCCACCAGCAGAGCCCCCGACAGGGCTGGGGCCAACGTCCTGACTTTC	CATSRAPDRAGANVLTF
.	TRBV7-8	15	TRBD2	TRBJ2-5	TGTGCCAGCAGCTTGGGACTAGCGGGAGGGGAGACCCAGTACTTC	CASSLGLAGGETQYF
.	TRBV5-1	16	.	TRBJ1-6	TGCGCCAGCAGCTTCTCTGGACCGAACAGGGATTCACCCCTCCACTTT	CASSFSGPNRDSPLHF
once	TRBV29-1	11	.	TRBJ2-5	TGCAGCGTCCACGGGGAAGAGACCCAGTACTTC	CSVHGEETQYF
.	TRBV10-3	15	TRBD1	TRBJ2-7	TGTGCCATCAGTGACGGGGGACAGGCCTCCTACGAGCAGTACTTC	CAISDGGQASYEQYF
.	TRBV2	12	.	TRBJ2-1	TGTGCCAGCAGGGCAGGGGCAACCCCGGTGTTCTTC	CASRAGATPVFF
.	TRBV11-2	15	TRBD1	TRBJ2-7	TGTGCCAGCAGCTTAGGCGGAACAGGGGCCTACGAGCAGTACTTC	CASSLGGTGAYEQYF
.	TRBV21-1	14	.	TRBJ1-2	TGTGCCAGCAGCAATGGAGCAGGGAATGATGGCTACACCTTC	CASSNGAGNDGYTF
.	TRBV28	14	.	TRBJ1-5	TGTGCCAGCAGTTCCCCGGGAAGGAGTCAGCCCCAGCATTTT	CASSSPGRSQPQHF
.	TRBV19	14	.	TRBJ1-5	TGTGCCAGTAGTATAGTTCCAGGAGGACAGCCCCAGCATTTT	CASSIVPGGQPQHF
once	TRBV19	20	TRBD2	TRBJ2-7	TGTGCCAGTAGCTTATCGGCGACCTTTTCTAGCGGGAGTCACGGGAACGAGCAGTACTTC	CASSLSATFSSGSHGNEQYF
.	TRBV2	14	.	TRBJ1-1	TGTGCCAGCAGTGAGGCGACAGTCAACACTGAAGCTTTCTTT	CASSEATVNTEAFF
.	TRBV7-8	16	TRBD1	TRBJ2-4	TGTGCCAGCAGCGTCCGTAGGCAGGGGGCTTCAAACATTCAGTACTTC	CASSVRRQGASNIQYF
few	TRBV30	14	TRBD1	TRBJ1-2	TGTGCCTGGAGTGGGCAGGGGGCAAGCTATGGCTACACCTTC	CAWSGQGASYGYTF
.	TRBV14	13	.	TRBJ1-3	TGTGCCAGCAGCCAAGGTGCGGGAAACACCATATATTTT	CASSQGAGNTIYF
.	TRBV14	14	TRBD1	TRBJ2-7	TGTGCCAGCAGCTGGGGACAGGGAGGATACGAGCAGTACTTC	CASSWGQGGYEQYF
.	TRBV9	18	TRBD1	TRBJ2-1	TGTGCCAGAAGACCGGGACAGGGGGTGGGCTGGTCCTACAATGAGCAGTTCTTC	CARRPGQGVGWSYNEQFF
.	TRBV6-1	14	TRBD1	TRBJ2-7	TGTGCCAGCAGGGTACGGACAGGGGGCGGGGAGCAGTACTTC	CASRVRTGGGEQYF
.	TRBV5-4	16	.	TRBJ2-2	TGTGCCAGCAGCCCCCGGTGGCAGGGTGGAGAGTCAGAGCTGTTTTTT	CASSPRWQGGESELFF
.	TRBV19	14	TRBD2	TRBJ2-1	TGTGCCAGTACCCCCGGGACTATGCACAATGAGCAGTTCTTC	CASTPGTMHNEQFF
.	TRBV25-1	15	.	TRBJ1-1	TGTGCCATCCCCCCGGGGTACGGGATGAACACTGAAGCTTTCTTT	CAIPPGYGMNTEAFF
.	TRBV30	15	.	TRBJ2-3	TGTGCCCGCCGCAACAGGGACCGAACCACAGATACGCAGTATTTT	CARRNRDRTTDTQYF
.	TRBV5-1	16	.	TRBJ2-1	TGCGCCAGCAGCTTGAGACAGGCGAGCTCCTACAATGAGCAGTTCTTC	CASSLRQASSYNEQFF
.	TRBV16	14	TRBD2	TRBJ2-7	TGTGCCAGCAGCCAGGGACTAGCGGTCTACGAGCAGTACTTC	CASSQGLAVYEQYF
.	TRBV7-9	14	.	TRBJ2-1	TGTGCCAGCAGCTCTTCGGGGTCTGGGAATGAGCAGTTCTTC	CASSSSGSGNEQFF
.	TRBV2	15	TRBD1	TRBJ2-1	TGTGCCAGCAGGGAAGGGACAGGGAATTACAATGAGCAGTTCTTC	CASREGTGNYNEQFF
once	TRBV6-6	15	.	TRBJ1-5	TGTGCCAGCAGTAAACCCAGGGATAGCAATCAGCCCCAGCATTTT	CASSKPRDSNQPQHF
.	TRBV19	15	TRBD1	TRBJ2-4	TGTGCCAGTAGTATTATGGGACAGTACAAAAACATTCAGTACTTC	CASSIMGQYKNIQYF
.	TRBV11-2	16	.	TRBJ1-6	TGTGCCAGCAGCTTAGATCAGATCTCCTATAATTCACCCCTCCACTTT	CASSLDQISYNSPLHF
.	TRBV28	14	.	TRBJ2-2	TGTGCCAGCCACCCCCAGGGGAACACCGGGGAGCTGTTTTTT	CASHPQGNTGELFF
.	TRBV28	16	TRBD1	TRBJ1-1	TGTGCCAGCACCGAAGTAGTAGGGACAGGGCTGAGAGAAGCTTTCTTT	CASTEVVGTGLREAFF
.	TRBV27	16	TRBD2	TRBJ2-1	TGTGCCAGCAGTCCAACCGGGCCAGCCGGGGGGGGTGAGCAGTTCTTC	CASSPTGPAGGGEQFF